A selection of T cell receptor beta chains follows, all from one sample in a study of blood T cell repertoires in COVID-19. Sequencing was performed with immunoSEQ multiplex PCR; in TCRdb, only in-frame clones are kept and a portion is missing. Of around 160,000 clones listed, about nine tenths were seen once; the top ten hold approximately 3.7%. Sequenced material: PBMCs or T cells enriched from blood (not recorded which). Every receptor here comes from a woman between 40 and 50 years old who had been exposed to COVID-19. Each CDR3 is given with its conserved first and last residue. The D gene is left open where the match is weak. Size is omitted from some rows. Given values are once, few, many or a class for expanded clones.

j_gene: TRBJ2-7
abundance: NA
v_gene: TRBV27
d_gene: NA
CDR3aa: CASSPHGQNQQYF
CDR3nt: TGTGCCAGCAGTCCGCACGGACAGAATCAGCAGTACTTC

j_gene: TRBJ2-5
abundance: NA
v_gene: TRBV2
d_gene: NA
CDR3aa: CASRQGEGRETQYF
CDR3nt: TGTGCCAGTAGGCAAGGGGAAGGTCGAGAGACCCAGTACTTC

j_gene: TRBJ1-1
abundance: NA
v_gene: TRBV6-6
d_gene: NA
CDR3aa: CASSRGVRTEAFF
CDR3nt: TGTGCCAGCAGCCGCGGGGTTCGGACTGAAGCTTTCTTT

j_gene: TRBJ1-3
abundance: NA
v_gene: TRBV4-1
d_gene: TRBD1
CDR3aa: CASSQSGTGAGNTIYF
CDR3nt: TGCGCCAGCAGCCAGTCCGGGACAGGGGCTGGAAACACCATATATTTT

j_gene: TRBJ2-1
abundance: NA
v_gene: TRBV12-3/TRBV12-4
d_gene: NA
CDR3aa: CASSLNEQFF
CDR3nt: TGTGCCAGCAGTCTCAATGAGCAGTTCTTC

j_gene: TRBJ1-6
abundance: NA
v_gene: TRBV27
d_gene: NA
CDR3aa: CASSVAFGGFSPLHF
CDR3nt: TGTGCCAGCAGTGTAGCTTTTGGAGGTTTTTCACCCCTCCACTTT

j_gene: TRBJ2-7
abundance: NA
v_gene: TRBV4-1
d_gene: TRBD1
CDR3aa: CASSQDRVTGRDEQYF
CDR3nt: TGCGCCAGCAGCCAAGATAGAGTGACAGGGCGGGACGAGCAGTACTTC

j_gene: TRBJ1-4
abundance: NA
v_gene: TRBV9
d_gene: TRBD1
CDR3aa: CASSVGGQSNEKLFF
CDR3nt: TGTGCCAGCAGCGTAGGGGGACAGAGCAATGAAAAACTGTTTTTT

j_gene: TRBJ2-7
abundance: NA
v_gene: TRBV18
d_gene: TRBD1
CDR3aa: CASSPVTGVYEQYF
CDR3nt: TGTGCCAGCTCACCAGTGACAGGGGTTTACGAGCAGTACTTC

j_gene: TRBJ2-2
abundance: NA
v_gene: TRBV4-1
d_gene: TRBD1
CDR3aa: CASSALTGNRHTGELFF
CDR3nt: TGCGCCAGCAGCGCCCTGACAGGGAATCGTCACACCGGGGAGCTGTTTTTT

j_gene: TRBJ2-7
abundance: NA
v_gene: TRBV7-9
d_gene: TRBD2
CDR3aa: CASSLWTSGMGDEQYF
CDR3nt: TGTGCCAGCAGCTTATGGACTAGCGGGATGGGGGACGAGCAGTACTTC

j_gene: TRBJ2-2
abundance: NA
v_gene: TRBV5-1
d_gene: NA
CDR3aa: CASSLDPGRNTGELFF
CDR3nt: TGCGCCAGCAGCTTGGATCCGGGGAGGAACACCGGGGAGCTGTTTTTT

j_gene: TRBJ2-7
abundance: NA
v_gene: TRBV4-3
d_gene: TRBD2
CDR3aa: CASSQEWTSATYEQYF
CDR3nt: TGCGCCAGCAGCCAAGAGTGGACTAGCGCGACCTACGAGCAGTACTTC

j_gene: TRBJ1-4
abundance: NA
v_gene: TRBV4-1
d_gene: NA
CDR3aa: CASSLTELTNEKLFF
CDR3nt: TGCGCCAGCAGCCTTACAGAATTAACTAATGAAAAACTGTTTTTT

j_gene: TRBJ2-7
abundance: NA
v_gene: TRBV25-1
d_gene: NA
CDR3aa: CASNPTGTYEQYF
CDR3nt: TGTGCCAGCAACCCCACAGGTACCTACGAGCAGTACTTC

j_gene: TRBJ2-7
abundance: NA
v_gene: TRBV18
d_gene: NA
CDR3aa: CASSPSQGNAEQYF
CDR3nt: TGTGCCAGCTCACCAAGCCAGGGAAATGCCGAGCAGTACTTC

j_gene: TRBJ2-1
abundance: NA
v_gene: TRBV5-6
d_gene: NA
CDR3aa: CASSLSYSAQFF
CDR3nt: TGTGCCAGCAGCTTGAGTTATAGTGCGCAGTTCTTC

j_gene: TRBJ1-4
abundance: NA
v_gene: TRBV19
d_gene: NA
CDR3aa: CASTARGGEEKLFF
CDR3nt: TGTGCCAGTACCGCCAGGGGAGGGGAAGAAAAACTGTTTTTT

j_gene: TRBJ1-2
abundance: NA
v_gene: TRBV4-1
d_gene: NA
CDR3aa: CASSQGRGDYGYTF
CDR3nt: TGCGCCAGCAGCCAAGGGCGGGGGGACTATGGCTACACCTTC

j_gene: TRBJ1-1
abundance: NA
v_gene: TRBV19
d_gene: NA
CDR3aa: CASSIDRDTEAFF
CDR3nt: TGTGCCAGTAGTATAGACCGGGACACTGAAGCTTTCTTT

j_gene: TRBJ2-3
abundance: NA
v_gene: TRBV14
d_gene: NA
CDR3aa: CASSQDLGTTSTDTQYF
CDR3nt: TGTGCCAGCAGCCAAGATCTCGGTACCACTAGCACAGATACGCAGTATTTT

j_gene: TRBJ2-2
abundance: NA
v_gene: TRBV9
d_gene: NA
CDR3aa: CASSVERAGELFF
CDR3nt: TGTGCCAGCAGCGTAGAGAGGGCCGGGGAGCTGTTTTTT

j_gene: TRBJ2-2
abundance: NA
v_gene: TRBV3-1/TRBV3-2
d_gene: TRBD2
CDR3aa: CASSQERLAGVHGELFF
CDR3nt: TGTGCCAGCAGCCAAGAGAGGCTAGCGGGAGTTCACGGGGAGCTGTTTTTT

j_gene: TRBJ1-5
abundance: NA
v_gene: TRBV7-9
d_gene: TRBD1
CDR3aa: CASGDSYSNQPQHF
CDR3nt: TGTGCCAGCGGGGACAGCTATAGCAATCAGCCCCAGCATTTT

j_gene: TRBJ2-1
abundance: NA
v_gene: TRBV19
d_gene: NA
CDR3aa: CASSRIAEAGNEQFF
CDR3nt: TGTGCCAGTAGTAGAATAGCGGAGGCGGGCAATGAGCAGTTCTTC

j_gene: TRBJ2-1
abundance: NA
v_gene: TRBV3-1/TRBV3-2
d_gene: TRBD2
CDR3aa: CASSLRTSGSNEQFF
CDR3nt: TGTGCCAGCAGCCTACGGACTAGCGGGAGCAATGAGCAGTTCTTC

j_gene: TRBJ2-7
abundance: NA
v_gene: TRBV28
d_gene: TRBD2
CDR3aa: CASREGRGSEQYF
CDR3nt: TGTGCCAGCAGGGAAGGGAGGGGCTCCGAGCAGTACTTC

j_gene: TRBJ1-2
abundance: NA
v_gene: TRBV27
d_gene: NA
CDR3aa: CASSLLGTNYGYTF
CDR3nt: TGTGCCAGCAGTTTACTTGGCACTAACTATGGCTACACCTTC

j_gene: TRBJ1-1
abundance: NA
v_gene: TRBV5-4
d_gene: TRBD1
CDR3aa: CASSQTGGYTEAFF
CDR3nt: TGTGCCAGCAGCCAAACAGGGGGATATACTGAAGCTTTCTTT

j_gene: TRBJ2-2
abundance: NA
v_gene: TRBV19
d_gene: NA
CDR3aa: CASRGRGNTGELFF
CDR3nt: TGTGCCAGTAGGGGGCGGGGGAACACCGGGGAGCTGTTTTTT

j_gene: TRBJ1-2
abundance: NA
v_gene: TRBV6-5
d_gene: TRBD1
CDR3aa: CASSYGGQVSDGYTF
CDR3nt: TGTGCCAGCAGTTACGGAGGACAGGTTTCAGATGGCTACACCTTC

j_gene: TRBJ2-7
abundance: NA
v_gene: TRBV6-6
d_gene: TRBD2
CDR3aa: CASSGTSGGNEQYF
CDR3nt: TGTGCCAGCAGTGGGACTAGCGGGGGGAACGAGCAGTACTTC

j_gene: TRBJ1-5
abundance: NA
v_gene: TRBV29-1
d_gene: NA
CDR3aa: CSVAREGQPQHF
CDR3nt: TGCAGCGTTGCCAGGGAGGGCCAGCCCCAGCATTTT

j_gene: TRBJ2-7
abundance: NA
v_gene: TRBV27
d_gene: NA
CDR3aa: CASSPTTTSYEQYF
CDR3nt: TGTGCCAGCAGCCCGACAACAACATCCTACGAGCAGTACTTC

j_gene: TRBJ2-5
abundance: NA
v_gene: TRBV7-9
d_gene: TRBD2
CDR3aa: CASTPPELAGGETQYF
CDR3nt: TGTGCCAGCACCCCTCCTGAACTAGCGGGGGGAGAGACCCAGTACTTC

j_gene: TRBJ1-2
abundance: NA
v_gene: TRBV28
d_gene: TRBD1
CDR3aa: CASSSGDRANYGYTF
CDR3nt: TGTGCCAGCAGTTCTGGGGACAGGGCTAACTATGGCTACACCTTC

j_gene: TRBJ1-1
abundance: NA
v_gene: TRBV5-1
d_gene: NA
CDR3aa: CASSDDRAEAFF
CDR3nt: TGCGCCAGCAGCGACGACAGAGCTGAAGCTTTCTTT

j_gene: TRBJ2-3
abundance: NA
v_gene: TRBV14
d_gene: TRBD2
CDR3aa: CASRPLAGVQDTQYF
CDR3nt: TGTGCCAGCAGACCTCTAGCGGGAGTTCAAGATACGCAGTATTTT

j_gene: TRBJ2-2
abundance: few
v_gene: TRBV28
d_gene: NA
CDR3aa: CASRMGRARRAGELFF
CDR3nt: TGTGCCAGCAGAATGGGCCGGGCTCGGCGGGCCGGGGAGCTGTTTTTT

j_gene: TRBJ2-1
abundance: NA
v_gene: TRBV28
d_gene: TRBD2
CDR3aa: CASSSLAGVSYNEQFF
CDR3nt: TGTGCCAGCAGTTCCCTAGCGGGAGTGAGCTACAATGAGCAGTTCTTC

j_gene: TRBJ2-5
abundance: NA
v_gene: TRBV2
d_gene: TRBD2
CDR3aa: CASSEGTSGGGTQYF
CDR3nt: TGTGCCAGCAGCGAAGGGACTAGCGGGGGTGGGACCCAGTACTTC

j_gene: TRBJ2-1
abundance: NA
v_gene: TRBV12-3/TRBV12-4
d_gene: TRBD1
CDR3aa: CAQGQGSYNEQFF
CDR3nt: TGTGCCCAGGGACAGGGTTCCTACAATGAGCAGTTCTTC

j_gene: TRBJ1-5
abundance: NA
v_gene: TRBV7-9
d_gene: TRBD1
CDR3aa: CASSDTPGQGSNQPQHF
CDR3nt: TGTGCCAGCAGCGACACTCCGGGACAGGGCTCAAATCAGCCCCAGCATTTT

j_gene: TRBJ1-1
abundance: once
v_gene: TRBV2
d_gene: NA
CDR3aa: CASSQHKNTEAFF
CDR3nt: TGTGCCAGCAGTCAACACAAGAACACTGAAGCTTTCTTT

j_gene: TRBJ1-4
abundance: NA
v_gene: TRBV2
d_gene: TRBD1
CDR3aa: CASFSFTGTGFEKLFF
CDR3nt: TGTGCCAGCTTTTCCTTTACCGGGACAGGGTTTGAAAAACTGTTTTTT

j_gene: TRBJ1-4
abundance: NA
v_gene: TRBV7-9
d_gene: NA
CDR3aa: CASSLGADNEKLFF
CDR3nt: TGTGCCAGCAGCTTAGGCGCGGATAATGAAAAACTGTTTTTT

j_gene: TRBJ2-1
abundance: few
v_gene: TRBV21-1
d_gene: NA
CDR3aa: CASSKGVDRNNPYLYNEQFF
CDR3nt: TGTGCCAGCAGCAAAGGTGTGGACAGGAATAACCCCTATTTGTACAATGAGCAGTTCTTC

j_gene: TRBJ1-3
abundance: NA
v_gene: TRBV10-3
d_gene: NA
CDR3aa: CAIRSGSGNTIYF
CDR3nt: TGTGCCATCAGGAGTGGTTCTGGAAACACCATATATTTT

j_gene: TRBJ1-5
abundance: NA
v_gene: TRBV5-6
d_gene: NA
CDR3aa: CASSLGGTYSNQPQHF
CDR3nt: TGTGCCAGCAGCTTGGGGGGGACTTATAGCAATCAGCCCCAGCATTTT

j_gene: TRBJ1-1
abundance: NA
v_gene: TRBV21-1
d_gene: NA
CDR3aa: CASSSKGRAFF
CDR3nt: TGTGCCAGCAGCTCGAAGGGGAGGGCTTTCTTT

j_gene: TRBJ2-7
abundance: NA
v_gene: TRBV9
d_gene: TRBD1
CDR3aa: CASGTGGFEQYF
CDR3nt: TGTGCCAGCGGGACAGGGGGCTTTGAGCAGTACTTC

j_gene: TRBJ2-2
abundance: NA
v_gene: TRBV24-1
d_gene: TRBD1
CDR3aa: CATSDSDRVGELFF
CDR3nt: TGTGCCACCAGTGATTCCGACAGGGTTGGGGAGCTGTTTTTT

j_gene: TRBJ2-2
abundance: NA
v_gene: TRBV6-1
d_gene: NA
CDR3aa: CASSDWDTPKTGELFF
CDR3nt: TGTGCCAGCAGTGACTGGGACACCCCGAAAACCGGGGAGCTGTTTTTT

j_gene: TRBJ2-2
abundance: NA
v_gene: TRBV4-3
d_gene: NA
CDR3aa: CASSQEWTPNTGELFF
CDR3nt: TGCGCCAGCAGCCAAGAATGGACACCGAACACCGGGGAGCTGTTTTTT

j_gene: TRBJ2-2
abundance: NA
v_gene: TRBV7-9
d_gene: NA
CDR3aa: CASSWSGANTGELFF
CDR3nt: TGTGCCAGCAGCTGGAGCGGTGCGAACACCGGGGAGCTGTTTTTT

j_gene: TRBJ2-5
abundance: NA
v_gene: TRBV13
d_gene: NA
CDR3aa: CASSSQGGQETQYF
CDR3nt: TGTGCCAGCAGCTCCCAGGGTGGCCAAGAGACCCAGTACTTC

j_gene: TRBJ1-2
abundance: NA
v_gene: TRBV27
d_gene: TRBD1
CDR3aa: CASSPGTGFNYGYTF
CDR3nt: TGTGCCAGCAGTCCCGGGACAGGCTTTAACTATGGCTACACCTTC

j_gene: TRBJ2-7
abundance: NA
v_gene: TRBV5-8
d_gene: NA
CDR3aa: CASSSPFYEQYF
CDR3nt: TGTGCCAGCAGCTCCCCATTCTACGAGCAGTACTTC

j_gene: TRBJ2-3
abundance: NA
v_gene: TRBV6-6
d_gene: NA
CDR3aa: CASSYGRLDTQYF
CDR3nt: TGTGCCAGCAGTTACGGTCGGTTAGATACGCAGTATTTT